A selection of T cell receptor beta chains follows, all from one sample in a study of shared clonotypes between healthy human individuals. TCRdb's copy holds only in-frame clones and misses some; the assay was immunoSEQ multiplex PCR. Of about 520,000 clones detected, 65% to 85% appear once; the ten largest clones hold roughly 13%. Input material: PBMCs. The source is a woman in her forties in good health. Some clones in this sample may be carry-over from other donors' samples. Both conserved end residues are part of each CDR3. The D gene is left open where the match is weak. Clone size is shown for a subset of rows, as once, few, many or a class of expanded clone.

V gene	J gene	clone size	D gene	CDR3 protein	CDR3 DNA
TRBV7-3	TRBJ1-1	-	-	CASSRGGLGGEAFF	TGTGCCAGCAGCAGGGGGGGCCTAGGAGGTGAAGCTTTCTTT
TRBV5-1	TRBJ2-2	-	-	CASSEPTGELFF	TGCGCCAGCAGCGAGCCCACCGGGGAGCTGTTTTTT
TRBV30	TRBJ1-5	-	-	CAWSLGSWVQPQHF	TGTGCCTGGAGCCTGGGCTCGTGGGTTCAGCCCCAGCATTTT
TRBV10-3	TRBJ2-7	-	TRBD2	CAISSTSGAYEQYF	TGTGCCATCAGTTCGACTAGCGGAGCGTACGAGCAGTACTTC
TRBV11-2	TRBJ2-5	once	-	CSSSLVPGETRYF	TGTTCCAGCAGCTTGGTTCCTGGAGAGACCCGGTACTTC
TRBV29-1	TRBJ2-3	-	-	CSTRGRFGASTDTQYF	TGCAGCACGCGGGGCCGCTTTGGAGCGAGCACAGATACGCAGTATTTT
TRBV18	TRBJ2-1	many	TRBD1	CASSETGGRGEQFF	TGTGCCAGCTCAGAGACAGGGGGCAGGGGTGAGCAGTTCTTC
TRBV7-9	TRBJ2-2	-	-	CASSLEIGRGNTGELFF	TGTGCCAGCAGCTTAGAGATTGGCCGGGGGAACACCGGGGAGCTGTTTTTT
TRBV5-1	TRBJ2-7	-	TRBD1	CASSSGTGISYEQYF	TGCGCCAGCAGCTCTGGGACAGGGATCAGCTACGAGCAGTACTTC
TRBV6-6	TRBJ1-4	-	TRBD1	CASSYGGQVNEKLFF	TGTGCCAGCAGTTACGGGGGACAGGTGAATGAAAAACTGTTTTTT
TRBV7-9	TRBJ1-4	-	TRBD1	CASSLVGQGDEKLFF	TGTGCCAGCAGCTTAGTGGGACAGGGGGATGAAAAACTGTTTTTT
TRBV9	TRBJ2-3	-	-	CASSVDMVNTQYF	TGTGCCAGCAGCGTAGACATGGTAAATACGCAGTATTTT
TRBV9	TRBJ2-1	-	-	CASSAMGPPNEQFF	TGTGCCAGCAGCGCTATGGGGCCCCCCAATGAGCAGTTCTTC
TRBV2	TRBJ1-1	-	TRBD1	CASSGTGTEAFF	TGTGCCAGCAGTGGGACAGGCACTGAAGCTTTCTTT
TRBV4-1	TRBJ2-3	-	TRBD2	CASSRGGYGGGTDTQYF	TGCGCCAGCAGCCGGGGTGGGTATGGGGGAGGGACAGATACGCAGTATTTT
TRBV6-6	TRBJ1-5	-	-	CASSYTGFLGNQPQHF	TGTGCCAGCAGTTACACAGGGTTCCTTGGCAATCAGCCCCAGCATTTT
TRBV5-1	TRBJ2-3	-	TRBD2	CASSLVLAGGDTQYF	TGCGCCAGCAGCTTGGTACTAGCGGGAGGAGATACGCAGTATTTT
TRBV28	TRBJ1-5	-	-	CASSLHLGQPRGYQPQHF	TGTGCCAGCAGTTTACACCTAGGACAGCCGAGGGGGTATCAGCCCCAGCATTTT
TRBV7-2	TRBJ2-7	-	-	CASSLGAGIFEQYF	TGTGCCAGCAGCTTAGGGGCGGGAATCTTCGAGCAGTACTTC
TRBV6-1	TRBJ2-1	-	TRBD1	CASSPRTGGNEQFF	TGTGCCAGCAGCCCCAGGACAGGCGGCAATGAGCAGTTCTTC
TRBV11-3	TRBJ2-7	-	-	CASSQGSFYEQYF	TGTGCCAGCAGCCAGGGGAGTTTCTACGAGCAGTACTTC
TRBV14	TRBJ2-5	-	-	CASSQEGRETQYF	TGTGCCAGCAGCCAAGAAGGAAGGGAGACCCAGTACTTC
TRBV28	TRBJ2-7	few	TRBD1	CASSSPGQMDRYEQYF	TGTGCCAGCAGCTCCCCGGGACAGATGGACCGCTACGAGCAGTACTTC
TRBV5-1	TRBJ2-4	-	TRBD2	CASSLANWREGAGDIQYF	TGCGCCAGCAGCCTTGCCAATTGGAGGGAGGGAGCCGGGGACATTCAGTACTTC
TRBV5-4	TRBJ1-2	few	-	CASSLAAGARGYTF	TGTGCCAGCAGCTTGGCCGCGGGGGCGCGAGGCTACACCTTC
TRBV7-3	TRBJ2-3	-	-	CASSLMSTDTQYF	TGTGCCAGCAGCTTAATGAGCACAGATACGCAGTATTTT
TRBV28	TRBJ2-7	-	-	CASSLFETYSYEQYF	TGTGCCAGCAGTTTATTTGAAACCTACTCCTACGAGCAGTACTTC
TRBV15	TRBJ2-5	-	-	CATSREGEGLETQYF	TGTGCCACCAGCAGAGAGGGCGAGGGGTTGGAGACCCAGTACTTC
TRBV27	TRBJ1-4	-	TRBD1	CASSSPDRGKLFF	TGTGCCAGCAGTTCCCCCGACAGGGGAAAACTGTTTTTT
TRBV10-3	TRBJ2-2	-	-	CAISGTSHRGSGELFF	TGTGCCATCAGTGGAACCTCGCACCGTGGGTCCGGGGAGCTGTTTTTT
TRBV28	TRBJ1-5	once	-	CASSSGKGGSNQPQHF	TGTGCCAGCAGTTCCGGGAAAGGGGGTAGCAATCAGCCCCAGCATTTT
TRBV2	TRBJ1-4	-	TRBD1	CASNVATGGNEKLFF	TGTGCCAGCAACGTAGCGACAGGGGGTAATGAAAAACTGTTTTTT
TRBV10-2	TRBJ2-3	-	TRBD2	CASNDLAGGIDTQYF	TGCGCCAGCAACGACCTAGCGGGGGGTATAGATACGCAGTATTTT
TRBV11-2	TRBJ2-7	-	TRBD1	CASRPYRDSSYEQYF	TGTGCCAGCAGACCATACCGGGACAGCTCCTACGAGCAGTACTTC
TRBV18	TRBJ2-1	once	-	CASSPPGRGHNEQFF	TGTGCCAGCTCACCACCGGGCAGGGGACACAATGAGCAGTTCTTC
TRBV15	TRBJ2-2	once	-	CATSRAEATGELFF	TGTGCCACCAGCAGAGCGGAAGCCACCGGGGAGCTGTTTTTT
TRBV5-8	TRBJ2-5	many	-	CASSFPGFPQETQYF	TGTGCCAGCAGCTTCCCAGGCTTCCCCCAAGAGACCCAGTACTTC
TRBV7-3	TRBJ2-2	-	-	CASSLMMPPNTGELFF	TGTGCCAGCAGCTTAATGATGCCCCCGAACACCGGGGAGCTGTTTTTT
TRBV5-1	TRBJ2-7	-	-	CASSLLQGSSGEQYF	TGCGCCAGCAGCTTGCTGCAGGGGTCTTCGGGCGAGCAGTACTTC
TRBV5-4	TRBJ2-1	-	TRBD2	CASSLRTRYNEQFF	TGTGCCAGCAGCTTACGGACTAGGTACAATGAGCAGTTCTTC
TRBV6-1	TRBJ2-3	few	TRBD2	CATTSGSSVTDTQYF	TGTGCCACGACTAGCGGGAGTTCCGTCACAGATACGCAGTATTTT
TRBV2	TRBJ1-1	-	-	CASSKKGANTEAFF	TGTGCCAGCAGTAAGAAAGGGGCGAACACTGAAGCTTTCTTT
TRBV11-2	TRBJ2-1	-	TRBD1	CASSLVGTGRFREFF	TGTGCCAGCAGCTTAGTTGGGACAGGGCGGTTTCGGGAGTTCTTC
TRBV19	TRBJ2-5	few	TRBD2	CASSIVGGLAGRTETQYF	TGTGCCAGTAGTATAGTCGGAGGACTAGCGGGAAGGACAGAGACCCAGTACTTC
TRBV15	TRBJ2-3	many	-	CATSRGGIGDTQYF	TGTGCCACCAGCAGAGGAGGTATAGGAGATACGCAGTATTTT
TRBV2	TRBJ2-5	-	-	CASSDGGLYF	TGTGCCAGCAGTGATGGGGGGTTATACTTC
TRBV29-1	TRBJ2-3	-	-	CSVGSRWDTDTQYF	TGCAGCGTTGGCAGCAGGTGGGACACAGATACGCAGTATTTT
TRBV21-1	TRBJ2-7	-	-	CASSKNRARGHYEQYF	TGTGCCAGCAGCAAAAATAGGGCCCGGGGCCACTACGAGCAGTACTTC
TRBV19	TRBJ2-4	once	-	CASKPRLAKNIQYF	TGTGCCAGTAAGCCCAGGCTAGCCAAAAACATTCAGTACTTC
TRBV7-9	TRBJ2-3	-	-	CASSLLGADVHTQYF	TGTGCCAGCAGCTTACTCGGGGCCGATGTCCATACGCAGTATTTT
TRBV15	TRBJ2-5	-	TRBD1	CATSARQGVGQETQYF	TGTGCCACCAGCGCAAGACAGGGGGTAGGCCAAGAGACCCAGTACTTC
TRBV29-1	TRBJ1-1	-	-	CSVDNSGLNTEAFF	TGCAGCGTTGATAATTCGGGGTTGAACACTGAAGCTTTCTTT
TRBV29-1	TRBJ2-1	few	TRBD2	CSVQTSGRLDEQFF	TGCAGCGTGCAGACTAGCGGGAGGCTCGATGAGCAGTTCTTC
TRBV11-2	TRBJ2-1	many	-	CASSLDLSGEQFF	TGTGCCAGCAGCTTAGATCTAAGCGGGGAGCAGTTCTTC
TRBV5-4	TRBJ1-2	-	-	CARSWDGNHGYTF	TGTGCCAGAAGCTGGGACGGAAACCATGGCTACACCTTC